This section outlines one T cell receptor beta chain sequence together with its context. These data are taken from a study of breast tumors, draining lymph nodes, adjacent tissues. TCRdb redid the calling of the multiplex PCR reads with MiXCR, one entry per CDR3 protein. Of roughly 17,000 distinct CDR3 sequences listed, under 70% are singletons. Sequenced sample: tumor-adjacent breast tissue. The sequence was obtained from a female donor with breast cancer. Some clones in this sample may be carry-over from other donors' samples.

The CDR3 spells CASRWDRVEKLFF. In DNA form, the CDR3 reads TGTGCCAGCAGATGGGATAGAGTGGAAAAACTGTTTTTT. J is TRBJ1-4 and V is TRBV2; D unclear. Looked up from germline, CDR1 is SNHLY and CDR2 is FYNNEI. This CDR3 contains 13 residues. Between the trimmed V and J ends, which lost 6 bases and 8 bases, there was a span of 13 bases. The complete variable domain, with remaining parts taken from reference TRBV2 and TRBJ1-4, reads EPEVTQTPSHQVTQMGQEVILRCVPISNHLYFYWYRQILGQKVEFLVSFYNNEISEKSEIFDDQFSVERPDGSNFTLKIRSTKLEDSAMYFCASRWDRVEKLFFGSGTQLSVL.